The clone carrying this TCR beta chain has only a few counts. Antigen specificity is unknown. The data originate from a study of blood T cells in healthy people across ages. Study results and limitations: Greater diversity and more naive CD4+ cells were seen in long-lived donors than in aged donors. Without sorted subsets, naive and antigen-experienced compartments could not be conclusively compared. Not knowing donor CMV status may have confounded expanded clonotype changes.

This CDR3 comprises 16 residues. Germline V gene lookup returns CDR1 MRHNA and CDR2 SNTAGT. Germline trimming cut 6 bases from V and 4 bases from J; bases unmatched to any gene: 9. Next came a second PCR, run for about 6 to 12 cycles, which used a sample-barcoded 5' primer along with a J-beta primer mix. TCRdb recomputed calls from the 5' RACE reads with MiXCR, one row per CDR3 protein. Here the sample spans about 380,000 distinct CDR3 sequences, roughly half being singletons. Healthy individuals of Caucasian origin from Russia, aged about 6 to 95, served as donors. The rearrangement links TRBV6-4 to TRBJ2-3, with 11 bases identical to TRBD2. The sample taken for sequencing was blood. The clonotype was recovered from a man aged 55 to 70 in good health. CDR3: CASSPELAGGADTQYF. In DNA, the CDR3 is TGTGCCAGCAGCCCTGAGCTAGCGGGGGGCGCAGATACGCAGTATTTT.